The 15 T cell receptor beta chains presented below share a single source sample, sequenced in a study of T cells in Graves' hyperthyroidism and ophthalmopathy. Amplification targeted TCR beta CDR3 regions from RNA transcripts. During a first-round RT-PCR of the TCR CDR3, the HTBI primer set was used. TCRdb re-analysed the multiplex PCR reads in MiXCR, keeping a single row per CDR3 protein. This sample carries over 650,000 distinct CDR3 sequences, nearly 45% of them seen once, and the ten largest clones take less than 9.5%. Specimen: peripheral blood or thyroid tissue (not recorded which). All receptors come from an adult man with Graves' disease, either hyperthyroidism or ophthalmopathy (not recorded which).

V is TRBV2 and J is TRBJ1-5; 8 bases align to TRBD1. CDR3 length equals 17 residues. CDR1 and CDR2 from the germline V gene are SNHLY and FYNNEI. Unmatched junction bases numbered 11, after V lost 0 bases and J lost 7 bases. The CDR3 DNA follows: TGTGCCAGCAGTGAAGCCCTAAGCAGGGGGCGCACCCAGCCCCAGCATTTT. Translating gives CASSEALSRGRTQPQHF.

This clonotype was counted only a few times. This chain uses TRBV24-1 with TRBJ2-2; D not resolved. This CDR3 spans 17 amino acids. Germline assignment: CDR1 KGHDR and CDR2 SFDVKD. V shed 5 bases and J shed 2 bases, with 17 bases lying between them. The CDR3 loop is CATSGSDELLNTGELFF. CDR3 coding DNA: TGTGCCACCAGTGGGTCTGACGAACTCTTAAACACCGGGGAGCTGTTTTTT.

The sample holds one count of this clonotype. One end of the junction is discordant with germline, which a read error may explain. The rearrangement links TRBV2 to TRBJ2-7; 7 positions match TRBD1. Germline lookup yields CDR1 SNHLY and CDR2 FYNNEI. The CDR3 spans 13 residues. Here the CDR3 DNA reads TGTGCCAGCTCACCAGGGACAGATTACGCGCAGTACTTC. Translation: CASSPGTDYAQYF.

This clonotype was counted at least ten times. The rearrangement joins TRBV7-9 to TRBJ2-7; D might be TRBD1 or TRBD2, each matching 5 bases. V lost 6 bases to trimming and J lost 0 bases, with 15 bases between them. This CDR3 contains 15 residues. CDR1 is SEHNR, CDR2 FQNEAQ, per germline (reference sequence). The CDR3 DNA is TGTGCCAGCAGTCTCGGGACGCTAAGCTCCTACGAGCAGTACTTC. This sequence encodes CASSLGTLSSYEQYF.

This clonotype was counted ten times or more. The V gene is TRBV20-1, the J gene TRBJ1-5, with D unresolved. Trimming removed 0 bases at V and 5 bases at J, with 8 bases between. Germline V gene lookup returns CDR1 DFQATT and CDR2 SNEGSKA (reference sequence). This CDR3 comprises 13 residues. DNA of the CDR3: TGCAGTGCTAGAGATGTCCCGCATCAGCCCCAGCATTTT. It codes for CSARDVPHQPQHF.

A word on this clonotype: This sequence may be a read error, since a much larger clone differs from it by one base. The chain uses TRBV9 and TRBJ2-7; D might be TRBD2 (9 bases). The V gene lost 3 bases and the J gene lost 8 bases, with 21 bases spanning the gap. The CDR3 is 15 amino acids. Germline CDR1 is SGDLS and CDR2 is YYNGEE. The CDR3 nucleotides are TGTGCCAGCAGCGCCAGCGGGGGGACAGGTTCCAAGCAGTACTTC. Protein: CASSASGGTGSKQYF.

This clonotype was picked up one time. The junction and the germline gene differ at one end; a read error may be behind it. This chain connects TRBV7-2 to TRBJ1-3; D not resolved. This CDR3 is built from 15 residues. In germline, CDR1 is SGHTA, CDR2 FQGNSA. The CDR3: CASMGRYSSGNTTYF. In nucleotides, the CDR3 is TGTGCCAGCATGGGCAGGTACAGCTCTGGAAACACCACATATTTT.

The rearrangement links TRBV29-1 to TRBJ1-2; the D is unclear. CDR1 is SQVTM and CDR2 is ANQGSEA in the germline V gene. V was cut by 8 bases and J by 4 bases, with 11 bases left in between. The CDR3 covers 11 residues. The CDR3 DNA sequence: TGCAGCTTACCAAGCCTCTATGGCTACACCTTC. Its protein is CSLPSLYGYTF. Together with reference TRBV29-1 and TRBJ1-2, the CDR3 gives the full variable domain: SAVISQKPSRDICQRGTSLTIQCQVDSQVTMMFWYRQQPGQSLTLIATANQGSEATYESGFVIDKFPISRPNLTFSTLTVSNMSPEDSSIYLCSLPSLYGYTFGSGTRLTVV.

This clonotype has just one count. The J gene is TRBJ2-5, the V gene TRBV7-2, with 9 bases matching TRBD2. The J call could be wrong; TRBJ2-1 is a better fit for the DNA end. The CDR3 spans 14 residues. Per germline, CDR1 SGHTA and CDR2 FQGNSA. CDR3 DNA: TGTGCCAGCAGCTTAGGGACTAGCGTGGATGAGCAGTTCTTC. Translating it yields CASSLGTSVDEQFF.

This clonotype showed up just a few times. A junction boundary mismatches the germline segment, possibly from a read error. This rearrangement joins TRBV7-9 to TRBJ1-1; TRBD1 might be the D (5 bases). Germline V gene data show CDR1 as SEHNR and CDR2 as FQNEAQ (reference sequence). The CDR3 totals 13 residues. This chain's CDR3 is CASSFLGPGGRLF. The CDR3 DNA reads as TGTGCCAGCAGCTTCTTGGGGCCCGGCGGGCGGCTCTTT.

This clonotype has more than one count but fewer than ten. CDR3 residues: CASRQANTEAFF. CDR3 coding DNA: TGTGCCAGCAGGCAGGCCAACACTGAAGCTTTCTTT. The chain combines TRBV12-3 or TRBV12-4 with TRBJ1-1; D not certain. Trimming stripped 6 bases from V and 2 bases from J, with 7 bases between. The CDR3 contains 12 residues.

Turning to this clonotype: A read error may account for a junction end that differs from germline. The V and J genes are TRBV24-1 and TRBJ2-5; no clear D. Looked up from germline, CDR1 is KGHDR and CDR2 is SFDVKD. The CDR3 contains 12 residues. The chain's CDR3 is CASSPFGETQYF. The CDR3 bases are TGTGCCAGCAGTCCTTTCGGGGAGACCCAGTACTTC.

The CDR3 protein is CASSEPNSGYEKLFF. CDR3 nucleotides: TGTGCCAGCAGTGAACCCAACTCTGGCTATGAAAAACTGTTTTTT. This chain joins TRBV2 and TRBJ1-4; D uncertain. Trimming took 2 bases from V and 6 from J, leaving 13 bases between them. Germline lookup yields CDR1 SNHLY and CDR2 FYNNEI. This CDR3 region has 15 residues.

This clonotype has at least ten counts. The chain recombines TRBV24-1 with TRBJ1-2, with TRBD1 as a possible D gene (5 bases). This CDR3 is built from 13 residues. The V and J ends lost 4 bases and 5 bases respectively, with 10 bases between them. CDR1 and CDR2 (germline): KGHDR, SFDVKD. CDR3 residues: CATSEGRHYGYTF. In DNA form, the CDR3 reads TGTGCCACCAGTGAGGGACGGCATTATGGCTACACCTTC.

This clonotype was seen just once. The V call is TRBV7-3, the J call TRBJ1-2, with D tentatively TRBD1 (6 bases). V shed 5 bases and J shed 2 bases, with 18 bases lying between them. This CDR3 region has 16 residues. Germline V lookup: CDR1 SGHTA, CDR2 FQGTGA. For the CDR3, the DNA is TGTGCCAGCAGCCAAGACTACGGGGGCGAAAACTATGGCTACACCTTC. Translation: CASSQDYGGENYGYTF.